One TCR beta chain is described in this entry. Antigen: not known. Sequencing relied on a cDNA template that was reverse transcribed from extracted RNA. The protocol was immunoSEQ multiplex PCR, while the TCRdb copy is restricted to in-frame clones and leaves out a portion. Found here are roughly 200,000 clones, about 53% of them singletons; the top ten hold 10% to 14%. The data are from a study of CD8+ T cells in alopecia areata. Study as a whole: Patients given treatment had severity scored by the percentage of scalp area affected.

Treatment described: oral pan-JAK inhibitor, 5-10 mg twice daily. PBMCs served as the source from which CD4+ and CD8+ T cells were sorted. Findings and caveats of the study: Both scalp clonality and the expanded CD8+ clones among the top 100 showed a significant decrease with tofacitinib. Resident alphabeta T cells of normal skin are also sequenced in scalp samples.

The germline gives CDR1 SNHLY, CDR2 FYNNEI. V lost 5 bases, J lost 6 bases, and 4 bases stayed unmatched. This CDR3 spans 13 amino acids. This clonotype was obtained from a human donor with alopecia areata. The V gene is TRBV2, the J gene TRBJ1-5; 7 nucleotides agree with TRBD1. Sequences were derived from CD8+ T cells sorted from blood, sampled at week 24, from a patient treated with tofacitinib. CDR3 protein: CASSLDRAQPQHF. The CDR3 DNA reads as TGTGCCAGCAGTTTAGACAGGGCTCAGCCCCAGCATTTT.